This record concerns one T cell receptor beta chain sequence. The CDR3 is made up of 16 amino acids. Germline loops: CDR1 LGHNA, CDR2 YNFKEQ. V dropped 2 bases and J dropped 9; count of bases not matched to a gene: 8. This sample stems from a study of blood T cell repertoires in COVID-19. Overall study: Material from acute and convalescent COVID-19 was sourced from the United States, Italy and Spain. The analysed material was cDNA or gDNA that came from T cells, B-cell-depleted T cells, or PBMCs.

Study processing details: Amplification from reference gene primers served as the basis for estimated nucleated cell counts. Method: immunoSEQ multiplex PCR; TCRdb's copy keeps in-frame clones and lacks some. V, J and clone size reflect that table, while D and trimming were determined from the DNA. The table shows almost 300,000 clones, with more than 85% occurring only once. This clonotype was sampled from an older man with acute or convalescent COVID-19. The chain combines TRBV4-2 with TRBJ2-3; 13 nucleotides align to TRBD2. Material: peripheral blood. CDR3 DNA sequence: TGTGCCAGCAGCCAATCATGGACTAGCGGGAGTAGGACGCAGTATTTT. Amino acids: CASSQSWTSGSRTQYF.